This T cell receptor (beta chain) was retrieved from a study of cytomegalovirus exposure and HLA in healthy donors (dated 2017 in TCRdb). About the investigation overall: An earlier analysis of approximately 600 of the donors reported about 250 Gb of sequence data and around 120 million unique TCR beta sequences from about 179 million T cells. About 300 gigabases of sequencing data and roughly 80 million unique TCR sequences made up an early release that covered several hundred HLA-typed donors. The genetic ancestry cluster associated with self-reported Caucasian donors included around four fifths of the approximately 430 genotyped donors. The study aimed to test whether signatures of past pathogen exposure could be identified by cataloging public T cell receptors. Using immunosequencing, the study profiled T cell repertoires from 666 subjects and related those repertoires to cytomegalovirus serostatus. A separate validation cohort of 90 to 150 different subjects was used in addition to the roughly 670-subject first cohort. To predict cytomegalovirus infection status, the study combined high-throughput TCR immunosequencing, statistical association of individual TCRs with disease status, and machine learning. To study patterns of TCR occurrence, a later analysis re-analyzed previously published TCR beta repertoires from several hundred donors and added high-resolution HLA genotyping. In the later analysis, no new phenotypic data were used to find candidate immune exposures; instead, reliance was placed on TCR beta sequences and their occurrence across donors. An earlier analysis of 587 of the donors applied high-throughput TCR beta sequencing to assess whether each TCR beta V gene segment acted as functional or pseudogenic. Donor age, sex, ethnicity and CMV serostatus were collected together with the repertoire data. Genome-wide SNP genotypes for about 55% of the roughly 670 donors were used in a later genetic analysis, which treated that subset as a discovery cohort. All discovery cohort repertoires had been generated on a single sequencing platform. HLA typing included class I and class II loci at four-digit resolution. The number of donors typed differed by locus, with about 629-630 for A, B, C, DRB1 and DQB1, 522 for DQA1, approximately 580 for DPA1, and 400 to 490 for DPB1. Four to six DR-DQ haplotypes were handled as single units for association and clustering, since linkage in the cohort was strong. On average, over 200,000 unique TCR beta nucleotide sequences were sequenced per donor among some 430 genotyped donors of the cohort, with around 19% of those sequences being non-productive.

About this clone: Its target antigen remains unknown. Base qualities are not recorded, but no much larger clone differs from it by a single base.

Results and caveats for the whole study, not just this receptor: In this cohort, only TCR beta chains were sequenced, and detectable features were limited by the absence of alpha or paired-chain data. While some public TCRs were present in many individuals, most TCR sequences turned up only very rarely across donors. When HLA alleles, especially DR and DQ, strongly co-occurred, attributing TCR associations to individual alleles was difficult. Immune exposure information for the cohort was limited to CMV serostatus. According to the authors, the approach could potentially be generalized to other disease states and immunological phenotypes. In an earlier analysis of fewer than 700 of the donors, most TCR beta V segments appeared in productive rearrangements about 87% or about 30% of the time, broadly matching IMGT annotations. Correlated functional status among segregating V segments might be attributable to linkage disequilibrium, but an unknown experimental factor could not be ruled out. According to a later analysis, parvovirus B19, influenza, CMV and Epstein-Barr virus appeared linked to several top co-occurrence clusters. An association between a missense DCLRE1C variant and V-gene and J-gene trimming of TCR beta chains was found in a later genetic analysis and replicated in an independent cohort. A later analysis found that TCR association rates varied across HLA loci, with DRB1 alleles showing the most associated TCRs and HLA-C alleles the fewest. According to a later analysis, most CMV-associated TCR beta chains appeared to be HLA-restricted, and the HLA associations seemed to be driven largely by CMV exposure. In the study, some 160 TCR beta chains were listed as associated with cytomegalovirus. Three of the identified cytomegalovirus-associated TCR beta chains were confirmed in vitro to be specific for cytomegalovirus antigens. A further reported finding was that TCR beta sequences accurately predicted the HLA-A and HLA-B alleles for most subjects in the first cohort. Compared with the roughly 720-donor mean, donors in an Asian-associated ancestry cluster had fewer N-insertions in productive TCRs, according to a later genetic analysis. Cytomegalovirus status was reported to be diagnosed by the classifier with high specificity and sensitivity in both the original and validation cohorts. Because HLA typing was unavailable for some donors at each locus, only the typed subset was used in association tests. A cluster of highly shared sequence variants was judged likely to be a technical artifact of the sequencing pipeline. Some IMGT-functional V segments, including TRBV6-2 and TRBV6-3, could not be told apart with the 87-base-pair reads, so those segments were excluded. In a later analysis, HLA-associated TCR beta chains showed more clonal expansion and lower generation probabilities than non-associated chains that were equally common. At a false discovery rate of 0.05, a later analysis linked under 20,000 TCR beta sequences to specific HLA alleles. Because counts were too low, under 20 rarely observed V segments, including chromosome 9 orphons, were left out of the earlier analysis of 587 of the donors. Presence/absence analyses assumed roughly uniform sequencing depth across donors, an assumption that may not hold.

In total, just over 650 healthy bone marrow donors made up the cohort. At the time of sampling, every cohort member was nominally healthy, though immune exposures that went unrecorded were likely present. The donor tested CMV seropositive and was one of the 289 seropositive cohort members. A peripheral blood sample was collected from each donor, and TCR beta sequencing was performed on peripheral blood mononuclear cells. Genomic DNA was extracted from the blood cell samples with the Qiagen DNeasy Blood Extraction Kit. CDR1 and CDR2 are read off the germline V gene as SGHDN and FVKESK. V loses 2 bases of germline sequence and J loses 3 bases, and the interval between the two ends is 10 bases. The CDR3 contains 15 residues, cysteine and phenylalanine counted. Solely the CDR3 DNA is kept, with 45 bases framed from the first base. Library generation was performed with the immunoSEQ multiplex PCR assay. For the multiplex PCR, a mixture combining 60 forward primers for TCR Vbeta segments and 13 reverse primers for TCR Jbeta segments was used. Amplification of the CDR3 region of rearranged TCR beta genes was performed with a multiplex PCR assay on genomic DNA. Amplified TCR beta libraries were sequenced as 87-base-pair reads on the Illumina HiSeq System. The authors' analysis ran thus. A later analysis counted some 80 million unique TCR beta chains across the 666 repertoires, and around 9.9 million of these chains were shared by at least two donors. To remove PCR and sequencing errors, raw reads were error-corrected and collapsed into unique sequences using a nearest-neighbor algorithm that merged closely related sequences. CDR3 sequences were aligned to IMGT reference sequences to assign V, D and J gene segments. For a sequence to be retained, at least a six-nucleotide match to both a V gene segment and a J gene segment was required. Rearrangements were called productive when the CDR3 lacked stop codons and stayed in frame with V and J; all others were non-productive. CDR3 was defined by IMGT convention, running from the second conserved V-encoded cysteine to the conserved J-encoded phenylalanine. In an earlier analysis of just under 600 of the donors, sequences lacking an unambiguous match to a single V gene segment were excluded. An earlier analysis of 450 to 650 of the donors called V segments functional above 56.7% productive rearrangements and segregating when the between-donor standard deviation exceeded 5%. A statistical classification framework was developed to diagnose cytomegalovirus status using the catalog of TCR beta chain sequences. V and J gene assignment, in a later analysis, came from comparing TCR nucleotide sequences with IMGT/GENE-DB human TR gene sequences. Using the TCRdist pipeline, a later analysis assigned CDR3 sequences along with most-parsimonious VDJ recombination scenarios. In a later analysis, each TCR beta chain was defined by its CDR3 amino acid sequence together with its V-gene family, and reads lacking a unique V-gene family were excluded. To address suspected cross-contamination and a sequencing artifact, a later analysis removed approximately 590 highly shared, low-generation-probability nucleotide sequences. In a later analysis, a clonal expansion index for each public chain was calculated from normalized within-repertoire ranks of inferred template counts. In a later analysis, generation probabilities were computed with a VDJ recombination model fitted to out-of-frame rearrangements, and the resulting probabilities were checked against IGoR. In a later analysis, TCR-TCR, TCR-HLA and TCR-CMV co-occurrence was scored with hypergeometric tests, and a repertoire-size bias correction was applied to TCR pairs. To estimate false discovery rates, a later analysis permuted the HLA or CMV assignments 20 times. In a later analysis, co-occurring TCRs were grouped using DBSCAN, with TCRdist sequence similarity added in when clustering inside HLA-allele-positive subsets. Repertoires with fewer than 30,000 or more than 120,000 public chains were left out of co-occurrence clustering, as were a handful of repertoires with anomalous nucleotide sharing. TCRdb took over this immuneACCESS table, retaining in-frame rearrangements with V and J assigned. Such tables are incomplete; in checked studies, under half of the missing clones stem from an unresolved V gene, and the remainder is unexplained. V and J calls and clone size are as listed in that table; D and trimming were resolved from the DNA. The sample data list fewer than 80,000 clones, and roughly four fifths of these were observed just once. The ten largest clones represent around 10% of the sample.

The clonotype comes from a woman aged 55-70 years in good health and CMV-seropositive. The sequence is built from TRBV14 and TRBJ1-4; the D gene assignment is ambiguous. What was sequenced was PBMCs. This receptor carries the CDR3 CASSQNRFANEKLFF. The DNA sequence reads TGTGCCAGCAGCCAAAATCGGTTTGCTAATGAAAAACTGTTTTTT. Beyond the CDR3, the reference TRBV14 and TRBJ1-4 genes provide the residues; the full variable domain reads: EAGVTQFPSHSVIEKGQTVTLRCDPISGHDNLYWYRRVMGKEIKFLLHFVKESKQDESGMPNNRFLAERTGGTYSTLKVQPAELEDSGVYFCASSQNRFANEKLFFGSGTQLSVL.